Sequencing of this T cell receptor beta chain was carried out in a study of read filtering for tumor transcriptome and immune sequencing. Study-wide findings and caveats: Single-read clonotypes: approximately 87% of IR-seq clonotypes (around 3.5% of reads), almost 75% of RNA-seq clonotypes (approximately 49% of reads). Compared with RNA-seq, IR-seq gave much higher clonotype depth and reliability.

From approximately 430 ng of RNA, a library with molecular barcoded alpha/delta and beta/gamma adaptors was made. TCRdb independently ran MiXCR on the reads; one entry per CDR3 protein. The sample has tens of thousands of distinct CDR3 sequences; roughly 19% are singletons. This clonotype was counted many times. Its antigen is currently unknown. Germline V gives CDR1 MNHEY, CDR2 SVGAGI. The CDR3 spans 13 residues. The V segment lost 6 bases and the J segment 8 bases; nucleotides outside the gene matches: 3. The chain is built from TRBV6-5 and TRBJ1-4, with 10 bases matching TRBD1. The receptor's source is a donor over 35 with multiple myeloma. Sequenced sample: a population of CD138-negative cells sorted from bone marrow. CDR3 in amino acids: CASRDRGREKLFF. Here the CDR3 DNA reads TGTGCCAGCAGGGACAGGGGGAGAGAAAAACTGTTTTTT.